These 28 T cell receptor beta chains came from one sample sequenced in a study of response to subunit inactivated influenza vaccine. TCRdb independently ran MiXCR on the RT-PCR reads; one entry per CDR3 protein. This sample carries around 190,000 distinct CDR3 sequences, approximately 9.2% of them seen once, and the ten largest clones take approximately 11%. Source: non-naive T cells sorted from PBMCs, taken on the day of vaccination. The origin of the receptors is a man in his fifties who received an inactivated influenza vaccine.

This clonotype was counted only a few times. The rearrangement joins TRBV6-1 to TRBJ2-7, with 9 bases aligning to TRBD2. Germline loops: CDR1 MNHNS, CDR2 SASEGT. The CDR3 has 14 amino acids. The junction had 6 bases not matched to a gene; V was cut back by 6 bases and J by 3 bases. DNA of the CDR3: TGTGCCAGCAGCCCGACTAGCGGAGGCTACGAGCAGTACTTC. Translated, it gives CASSPTSGGYEQYF.

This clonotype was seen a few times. The DNA for the CDR3 is TGTGCCAGCAGCGGACCCCCCGCCGACATTTTGAACACTGAAGCTTTCTTT. Protein: CASSGPPADILNTEAFF. V gene TRBV7-9 combines with J gene TRBJ1-1; D uncertain. Germline V gene data show CDR1 as SEHNR and CDR2 as FQNEAQ (reference sequence). V shed 5 bases and J shed 0 bases, with 19 bases lying between them. This CDR3 spans 17 amino acids.

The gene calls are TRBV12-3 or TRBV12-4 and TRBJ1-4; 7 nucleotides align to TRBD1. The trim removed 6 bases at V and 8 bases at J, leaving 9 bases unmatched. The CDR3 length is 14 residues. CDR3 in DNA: TGTGCCAGCAGGGAGACAGGGCTTGGAGAAAAACTGTTTTTT. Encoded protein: CASRETGLGEKLFF.

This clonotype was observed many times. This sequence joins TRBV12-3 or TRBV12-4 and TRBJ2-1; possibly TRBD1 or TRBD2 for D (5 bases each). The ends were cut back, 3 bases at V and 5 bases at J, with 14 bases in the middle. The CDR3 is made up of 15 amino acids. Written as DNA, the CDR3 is TGTGCCAGCAGTTTGAAGGGGACCTACAACAATGAGCAGTTCTTC. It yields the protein CASSLKGTYNNEQFF.

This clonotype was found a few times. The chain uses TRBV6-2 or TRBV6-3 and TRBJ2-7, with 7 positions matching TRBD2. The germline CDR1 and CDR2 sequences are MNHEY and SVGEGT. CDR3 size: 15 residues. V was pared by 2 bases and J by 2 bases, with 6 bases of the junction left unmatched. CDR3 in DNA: TGTGCCAGCAGTTACCCACCGGGGGGAACCTACGAGCAGTACTTC. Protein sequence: CASSYPPGGTYEQYF.

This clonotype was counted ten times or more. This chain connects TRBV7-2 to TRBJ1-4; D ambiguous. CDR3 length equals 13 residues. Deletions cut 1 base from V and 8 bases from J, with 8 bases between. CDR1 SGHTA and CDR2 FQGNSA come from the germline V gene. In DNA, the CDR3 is TGTGCCAGCAGCTTAGAGCTGAACGAAAAACTGTTTTTT. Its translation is CASSLELNEKLFF.

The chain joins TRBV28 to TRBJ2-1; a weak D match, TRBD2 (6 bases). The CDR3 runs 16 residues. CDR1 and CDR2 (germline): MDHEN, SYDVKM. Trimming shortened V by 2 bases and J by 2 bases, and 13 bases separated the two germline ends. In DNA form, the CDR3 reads TGTGCCAGCAGTTTAAACCAGCGGACTACCTACAATGAGCAGTTCTTC. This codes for CASSLNQRTTYNEQFF.

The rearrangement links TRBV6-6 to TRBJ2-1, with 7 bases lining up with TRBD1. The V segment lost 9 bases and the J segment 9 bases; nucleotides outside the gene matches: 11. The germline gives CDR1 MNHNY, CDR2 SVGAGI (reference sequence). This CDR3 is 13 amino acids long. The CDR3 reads CASEIPQGSEQFF. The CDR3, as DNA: TGTGCCAGTGAGATTCCACAGGGGAGTGAGCAGTTCTTC.

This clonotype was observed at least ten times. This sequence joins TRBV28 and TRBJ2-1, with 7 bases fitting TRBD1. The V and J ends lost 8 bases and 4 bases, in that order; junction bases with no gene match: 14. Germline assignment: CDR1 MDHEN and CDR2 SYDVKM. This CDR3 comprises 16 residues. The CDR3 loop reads CASVPTVGGLYNEQFF. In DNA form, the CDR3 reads TGTGCCAGCGTACCAACGGTAGGGGGCTTGTACAATGAGCAGTTCTTC.

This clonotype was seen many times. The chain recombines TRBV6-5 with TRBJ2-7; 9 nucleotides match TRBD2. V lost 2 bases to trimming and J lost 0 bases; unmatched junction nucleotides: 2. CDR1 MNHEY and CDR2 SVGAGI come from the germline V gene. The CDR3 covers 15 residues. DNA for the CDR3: TGTGCCAGCAGTTACGAAGCGGGGGGCTCCTACGAGCAGTACTTC. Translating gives CASSYEAGGSYEQYF.

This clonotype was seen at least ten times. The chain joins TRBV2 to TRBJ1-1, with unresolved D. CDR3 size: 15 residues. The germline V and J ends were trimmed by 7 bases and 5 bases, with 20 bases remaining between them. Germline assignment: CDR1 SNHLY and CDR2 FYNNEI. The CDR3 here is CASNPEQVWGTEAFF. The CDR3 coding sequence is TGTGCCAGCAACCCAGAACAAGTATGGGGAACTGAAGCTTTCTTT.

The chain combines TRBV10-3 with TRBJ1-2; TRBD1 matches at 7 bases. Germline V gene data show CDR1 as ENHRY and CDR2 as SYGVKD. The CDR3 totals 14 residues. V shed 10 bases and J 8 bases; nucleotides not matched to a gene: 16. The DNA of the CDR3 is TGTGCCACCCCCGCTAAGGGGGCAACGGAGGGCTACACCTTC. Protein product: CATPAKGATEGYTF.

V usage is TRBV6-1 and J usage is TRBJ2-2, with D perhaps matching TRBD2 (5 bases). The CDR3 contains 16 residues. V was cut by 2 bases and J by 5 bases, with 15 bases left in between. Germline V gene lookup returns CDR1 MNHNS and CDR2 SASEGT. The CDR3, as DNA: TGTGCCAGCAGTGAACTATCGAGGGTTCCGACCGGGGAGCTGTTTTTT. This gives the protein CASSELSRVPTGELFF.

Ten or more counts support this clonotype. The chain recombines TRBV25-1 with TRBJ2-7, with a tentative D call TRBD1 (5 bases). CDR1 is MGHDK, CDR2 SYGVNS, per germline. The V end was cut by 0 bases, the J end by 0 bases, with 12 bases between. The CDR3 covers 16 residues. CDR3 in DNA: TGTGCCAGCAGTGAATACTCAGGGCTGAGCTCCTACGAGCAGTACTTC. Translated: CASSEYSGLSSYEQYF.

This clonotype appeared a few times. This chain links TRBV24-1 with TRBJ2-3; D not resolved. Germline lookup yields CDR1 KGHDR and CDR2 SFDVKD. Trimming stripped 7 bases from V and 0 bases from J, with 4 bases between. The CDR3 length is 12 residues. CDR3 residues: CATRASTDTQYF. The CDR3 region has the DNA TGTGCCACCAGGGCTAGCACAGATACGCAGTATTTT.

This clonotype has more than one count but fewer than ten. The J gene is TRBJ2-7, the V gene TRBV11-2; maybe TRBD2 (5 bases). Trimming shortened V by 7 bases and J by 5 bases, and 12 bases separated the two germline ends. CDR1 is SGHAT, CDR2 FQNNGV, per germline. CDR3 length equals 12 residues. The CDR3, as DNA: TGTGCCAGCACGGGGAGAGTCCACGAGCAGTACTTC. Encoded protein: CASTGRVHEQYF.

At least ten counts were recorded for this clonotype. The CDR3, as DNA: TGCGCCAGCAGCTTGGGGCAGGGGATAACCTACGAGCAGTACTTC. Its protein product is CASSLGQGITYEQYF. This rearrangement joins TRBV5-1 to TRBJ2-7; a weak D match, TRBD1 (6 bases). The CDR3 consists of 15 residues. V was clipped by 0 bases and J by 2 bases, with 12 bases between them. Germline-derived CDR1 and CDR2 are SGHRS and YFSETQ.

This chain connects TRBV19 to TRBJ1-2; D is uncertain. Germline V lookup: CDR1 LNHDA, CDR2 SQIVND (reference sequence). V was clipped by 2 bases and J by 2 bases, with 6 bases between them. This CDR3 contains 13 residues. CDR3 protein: CASSITGNYGYTF. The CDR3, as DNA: TGTGCCAGTAGTATAACTGGAAACTATGGCTACACCTTC.

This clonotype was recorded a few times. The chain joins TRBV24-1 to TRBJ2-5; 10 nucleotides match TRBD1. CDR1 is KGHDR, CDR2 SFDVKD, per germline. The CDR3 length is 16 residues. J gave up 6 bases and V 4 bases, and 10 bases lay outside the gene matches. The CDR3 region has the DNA TGTGCCACCAGTGACCGGACAGGGGGTTCGGGAAAGACCCAGTACTTC. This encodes CATSDRTGGSGKTQYF.

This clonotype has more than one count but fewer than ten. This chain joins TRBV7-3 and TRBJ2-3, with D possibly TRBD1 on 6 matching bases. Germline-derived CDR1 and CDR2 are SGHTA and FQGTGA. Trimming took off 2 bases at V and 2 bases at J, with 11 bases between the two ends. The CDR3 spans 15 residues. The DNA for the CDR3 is TGTGCCAGCAGCTTATCCGGGACAAACACAGATACGCAGTATTTT. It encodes CASSLSGTNTDTQYF.

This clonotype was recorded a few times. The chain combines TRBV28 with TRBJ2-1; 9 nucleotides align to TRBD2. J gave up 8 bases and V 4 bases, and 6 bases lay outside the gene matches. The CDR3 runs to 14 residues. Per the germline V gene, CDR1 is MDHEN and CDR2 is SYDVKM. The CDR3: CASSSSGGIHEQFF. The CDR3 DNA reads TGTGCCAGCAGTTCGAGCGGGGGGATCCATGAGCAGTTCTTC.

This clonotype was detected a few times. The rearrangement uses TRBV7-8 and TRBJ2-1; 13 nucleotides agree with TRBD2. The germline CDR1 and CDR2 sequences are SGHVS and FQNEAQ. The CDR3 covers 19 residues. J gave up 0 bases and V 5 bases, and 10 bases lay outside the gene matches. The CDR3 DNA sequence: TGTGCCAGCAGCCCCCGACTAGCGGGGGGACGAAGCTCCTACAATGAGCAGTTCTTC. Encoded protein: CASSPRLAGGRSSYNEQFF. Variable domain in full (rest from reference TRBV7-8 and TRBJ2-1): GAGVSQSPRYKVAKRGQDVALRCDPISGHVSLFWYQQALGQGPEFLTYFQNEAQLDKSGLPSDRFFAERPEGSVSTLKIQRTQQEDSAVYLCASSPRLAGGRSSYNEQFFGPGTRLTVL.

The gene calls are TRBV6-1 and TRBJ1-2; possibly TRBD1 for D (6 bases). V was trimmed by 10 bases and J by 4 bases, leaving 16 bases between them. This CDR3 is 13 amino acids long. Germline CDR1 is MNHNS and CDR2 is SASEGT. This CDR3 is CATANTGTYGYTF. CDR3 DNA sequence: TGTGCCACCGCAAATACAGGGACCTATGGCTACACCTTC.

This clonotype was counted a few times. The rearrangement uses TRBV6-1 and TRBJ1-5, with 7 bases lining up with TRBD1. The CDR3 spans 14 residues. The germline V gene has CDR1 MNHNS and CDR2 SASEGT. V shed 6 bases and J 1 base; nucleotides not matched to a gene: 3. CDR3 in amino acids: CASSPTGSNQPQHF. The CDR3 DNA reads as TGTGCCAGCAGCCCGACAGGGAGCAATCAGCCCCAGCATTTT.

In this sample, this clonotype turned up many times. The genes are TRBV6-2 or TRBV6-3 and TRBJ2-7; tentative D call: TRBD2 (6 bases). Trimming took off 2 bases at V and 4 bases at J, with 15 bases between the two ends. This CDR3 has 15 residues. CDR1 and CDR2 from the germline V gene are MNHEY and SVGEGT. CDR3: CASSYTREEAYEQYF. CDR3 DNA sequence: TGTGCCAGCAGTTACACGCGGGAAGAGGCTTACGAGCAGTACTTC.

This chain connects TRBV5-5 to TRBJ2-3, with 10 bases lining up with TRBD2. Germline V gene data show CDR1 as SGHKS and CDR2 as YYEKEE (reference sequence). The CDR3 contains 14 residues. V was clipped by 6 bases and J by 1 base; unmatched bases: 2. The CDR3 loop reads CASISGRGTDTQYF. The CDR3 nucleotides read TGTGCCAGCATCAGCGGGAGGGGCACAGATACGCAGTATTTT.

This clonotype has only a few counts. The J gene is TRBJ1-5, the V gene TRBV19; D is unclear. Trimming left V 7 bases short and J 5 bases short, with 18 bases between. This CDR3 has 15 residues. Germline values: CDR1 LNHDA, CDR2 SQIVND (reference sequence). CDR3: CASTSSGGSDQPQHF. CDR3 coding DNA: TGTGCCAGTACTTCATCAGGAGGATCGGATCAGCCCCAGCATTTT.

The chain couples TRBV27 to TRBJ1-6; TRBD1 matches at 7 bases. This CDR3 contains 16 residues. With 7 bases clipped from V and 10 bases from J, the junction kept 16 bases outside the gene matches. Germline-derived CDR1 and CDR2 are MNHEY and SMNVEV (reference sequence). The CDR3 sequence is CASTRQGAGGGSPLHF. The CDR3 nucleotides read TGTGCCAGCACCCGTCAAGGAGCAGGGGGAGGCTCACCCCTCCACTTT.